Listed below are T cell receptor beta chains from one sample, sequenced in a study of T cell changes during pregnancy in multiple sclerosis. Sequenced by immunoSEQ multiplex PCR; TCRdb stores in-frame clones only, minus some. Of tens of thousands of clones in the sample, 80% to 95% were seen once. Sequenced here: CD4+ T cells from peripheral blood mononuclear cells, sampled after pregnancy. These receptors all stem from a female donor in good health, enrolled as a control in a pregnancy study. Both conserved end residues are trimmed from each CDR3. The order of the fields is V gene, D gene, CDR3 protein. The D gene is left open where the match is weak.

TRBV10-3,-,AARTYEQY
TRBV18,TRBD1,ASSPLDRGTTIY
TRBV25-1,TRBD1,ASNPAGTAYGYT
TRBV27,-,ASSLGQGNYNEQF
TRBV7-2,TRBD2,ASSLGGTSGTDTQY
TRBV5-1,TRBD1,ASSSTGNYGYT
TRBV20-1,-,SAPASYGYT
TRBV18,-,ASSRGSGQNTGELF
TRBV7-2,-,ASSLDGGYNEQF
TRBV7-9,-,ASSLYSVNTEAF
TRBV2,-,ASSVLDQPQH
TRBV10-1,-,ASSGNRGAKNEQF
TRBV7-9,TRBD1,ASSFPEGARGYT
TRBV10-1,-,ASSEEGRWETQY
TRBV30,-,AWRAWDSSSGNTIY
TRBV30,-,AWSVNRGGGGKLF
TRBV6-1,-,ASSAKGGDTQY
TRBV28,-,ASSWGGGGSYEQY
TRBV9,-,ASHPKNLIAVGVTGELF
TRBV29-1,-,SVAGTYEQY
TRBV9,-,ASSAAEGGFGDEQY
TRBV30,TRBD1,AWGQGVGPQH
TRBV6-5,TRBD2,ASSGGLPRRVTQY
TRBV27,-,ASRYTGSQPQH
TRBV5-6,-,ASSPGSRPNQPQH
TRBV5-4,TRBD1,ASSPKGAKETQY
TRBV19,TRBD2,ASRRFERELDEQF
TRBV5-6,TRBD2,ASSLLGGGSYEQY
TRBV30,TRBD1,AWTSPGQGNYGYT
TRBV18,TRBD1,ASSPGTGTYEQY
TRBV6-5,TRBD2,AIPEKGLAVYEQY
TRBV9,-,ASSVGGGTGNTIY
TRBV27,TRBD1,ASSPRDSRGYT
TRBV7-8,-,ASSPDTYYGYT
TRBV29-1,TRBD1,STGQGRGYT
TRBV5-6,-,ASSRGWTEAF
TRBV2,-,ASSESRTGELF
TRBV11-3,-,ASSLRTSTDTQY
TRBV30,-,AWSAADQRSTQY
TRBV11-2,-,ASSFLPQRGSFYGYT